This paragraph reports one T cell receptor (beta chain). The target antigen is unknown. The sample comes from a study of shared clonotypes between healthy human individuals. About the study: Donors were a couple of women and a few men aged 18 to 49. Study results and limitations: The genetic and exposure-history diversity represented was limited by few donors.

The length of the CDR3 is 14 residues. V was shortened by 4 bases and J by 6 bases, with 12 bases between the two germline ends. CDR1 is MNHEY, CDR2 SMNVEV, per germline (reference sequence). Clones were read by immunoSEQ multiplex PCR, and TCRdb kept only the in-frame ones, dropping some. The table shows about 2.4 million clones, with around nine tenths occurring only once. From CD4+ cells came CD45RA+ naive and CD45RA-negative memory subsets. Sequenced: naive CD4+ T cells sorted from blood. Specified subset: CD45RA+ positively selected. The chain employs TRBV27 and TRBJ2-2; D is perhaps TRBD1 (6 bases). The sequence was obtained from a man aged 18 to 30 in good health. The CDR3 DNA reads as TGTGCCAGCAGTTCTATCCAGGGGCCCGGGGAGCTGTTTTTT. Its translation: CASSSIQGPGELFF.